This T cell receptor (beta chain) is from a study of siplizumab effects on memory and regulatory T cells. Whole-study results and caveats: Naive T cells looked more diverse than memory cells, and they looked like major contributors to the alloresponse. In controls, roughly 25% of mappable alloreactive CD4+ clones were Treg-derived on average, versus about 75% with siplizumab. Assignment to unstimulated subsets succeeded for only a minor fraction of the alloreactive clones.

This clone was observed a few times. Antigen: not known. The length of the CDR3 is 15 residues. Deletions cut 2 bases from V and 0 bases from J, with 10 bases between. The germline CDR1 and CDR2 sequences are SEHNR and FQNEAQ (reference sequence). Repertoires were generated with immunoSEQ multiplex PCR, while TCRdb's copy carries only in-frame clones and drops some. This sample yields some 97,000 clones, of which roughly 94% are seen a single time; approximately 0.58% belongs to the top ten. The sample taken for sequencing was Tregs sorted from blood. The chain links TRBV7-9 to TRBJ1-1; unclear D gene. The receptor's source is a human donor in good health. In nucleotides, the CDR3 is TGTGCCAGCAGCTTACGGGCCAGTATGAACACTGAAGCTTTCTTT. Amino acid sequence: CASSLRASMNTEAFF.